A selection of T cell receptor beta chains follows, all from one sample in a study of blood T cell repertoires in COVID-19. Profiling relied on immunoSEQ multiplex PCR, and the TCRdb table lists in-frame clones only, not all of them. Altogether some 130,000 clones are present, more than 70% being singletons, with the ten largest covering approximately 10%. Sample: peripheral blood. Receptor source: a man aged 50-60 years with acute or convalescent COVID-19. Each CDR3 is given with its conserved first and last residue. The order of the fields is D gene, clone size, V gene, J gene, CDR3 protein, CDR3 DNA. The D gene is left open where the match is weak. Clone size is shown for a subset of rows, as once, few, many or a class of expanded clone.

>NA|NA|TRBV3-1/TRBV3-2|TRBJ1-2
CASSQAATQKNYGYTF
TGTGCCAGCAGCCAAGCCGCGACACAGAAGAACTATGGCTACACCTTC
>TRBD1|NA|TRBV4-1|TRBJ1-2
CASSPPTGRIDGYTF
TGCGCCAGCAGCCCGCCGACAGGGAGGATAGATGGCTACACCTTC
>TRBD2|NA|TRBV30|TRBJ2-3
CAWSVGGAGGTDTQYF
TGTGCCTGGAGTGTTGGCGGAGCGGGGGGCACAGATACGCAGTATTTT
>TRBD1|NA|TRBV18|TRBJ1-5
CASSPRTGTIQPQHF
TGTGCCAGCTCACCTCGGACAGGGACCATTCAGCCCCAGCATTTT
>NA|NA|TRBV3-1/TRBV3-2|TRBJ1-1
CASSQGGIRGVGTEAFF
TGTGCCAGCAGCCAAGGGGGTATCCGGGGGGTGGGCACTGAAGCTTTCTTT
>TRBD2|NA|TRBV15|TRBJ2-7
CATSREQAGGSYEQYF
TGTGCCACCAGCAGAGAACAAGCGGGAGGGTCCTACGAGCAGTACTTC
>NA|once|TRBV19|TRBJ1-2
CASSVTGEAYGYTF
TGTGCCAGTAGTGTCACGGGAGAGGCCTATGGCTACACCTTC
>NA|NA|TRBV9|TRBJ1-1
CASSATGSRNTEAFF
TGTGCCAGCAGCGCAACAGGGAGTAGAAACACTGAAGCTTTCTTT
>TRBD1|NA|TRBV28|TRBJ2-7
CASSSRTGGRYEQYF
TGTGCCAGCAGTTCGAGGACAGGGGGCCGCTACGAGCAGTACTTC
>NA|few|TRBV6-6|TRBJ2-7
CASSPRDTFRGQQYF
TGTGCCAGCAGTCCCCGGGACACCTTTCGGGGACAGCAGTACTTC
>TRBD1|NA|TRBV18|TRBJ1-1
CASSLGQGATEAFF
TGTGCCAGCTCATTGGGACAGGGGGCAACTGAAGCTTTCTTT
>NA|NA|TRBV19|TRBJ1-3
CASSIRRVGSSGNTIYF
TGTGCCAGTAGTATAAGGAGGGTCGGGAGCTCTGGAAACACCATATATTTT
>TRBD1|NA|TRBV7-2|TRBJ1-2
CASSPGQSYGYTF
TGTGCCAGCAGCCCGGGACAGAGCTATGGCTACACCTTC
>NA|NA|TRBV10-3|TRBJ2-7
CAIKGHSTYEQYF
TGTGCCATCAAGGGACACTCGACCTACGAGCAGTACTTC
>NA|few|TRBV29-1|TRBJ1-1
CSVGGIGIGMNTEAFF
TGCAGCGTTGGAGGGATCGGGATAGGGATGAACACTGAAGCTTTCTTT
>NA|NA|TRBV7-2|TRBJ2-1
CASSLVGDFYNEQFF
TGTGCCAGCAGCTTAGTTGGGGACTTTTACAATGAGCAGTTCTTC
>TRBD1|NA|TRBV7-2|TRBJ1-2
CASSPGTATYGYTF
TGTGCCAGCAGCCCGGGGACAGCTACCTATGGCTACACCTTC
>TRBD1|NA|TRBV6-5|TRBJ1-2
CASSYLTGDGYTF
TGTGCCAGCAGTTATTTAACAGGGGATGGCTACACCTTC
>TRBD1|NA|TRBV12-3/TRBV12-4|TRBJ2-7
CASSNGQGEQYF
TGTGCCAGCAGTAATGGACAGGGCGAGCAGTACTTC
>TRBD1|NA|TRBV7-2|TRBJ1-2
CASSRGQGAAGYTF
TGTGCCAGCAGCCGGGGACAGGGGGCAGCGGGCTACACCTTC
>NA|few|TRBV5-1|TRBJ2-3
CASSPLEGKSTDTQYF
TGCGCCAGCAGCCCCTTAGAGGGAAAGTCTACAGATACGCAGTATTTT
>NA|NA|TRBV19|TRBJ1-1
CASSGDAWGGSPEAFF
TGTGCCAGTAGTGGGGATGCCTGGGGGGGATCACCAGAAGCTTTCTTT
>TRBD1|once|TRBV6-2/TRBV6-3|TRBJ1-2
CASSPWTGNYGYTF
TGTGCCAGCAGTCCGTGGACAGGAAACTATGGCTACACCTTC
>NA|NA|TRBV18|TRBJ1-1
CASSLGPTEAFF
TGTGCCAGCTCCCTGGGGCCCACTGAAGCTTTCTTT
>TRBD1|NA|TRBV24-1|TRBJ2-1
CATSDCDRGRDNEQFF
TGTGCCACCAGTGACTGCGACAGGGGTAGGGACAATGAGCAGTTCTTC
>TRBD1|NA|TRBV18|TRBJ2-7
CASSPSGQTYEQYF
TGTGCCAGCTCACCATCGGGACAGACCTACGAGCAGTACTTC
>TRBD1|once|TRBV19|TRBJ1-4
CASSPSTGGEEKLFF
TGTGCCAGTAGCCCCTCGACAGGGGGAGAGGAAAAACTGTTTTTT
>TRBD1|NA|TRBV7-2|TRBJ2-7
CASSTGQGRTYEQYF
TGTGCCAGCAGCACGGGACAGGGGCGCACCTACGAGCAGTACTTC
>NA|NA|TRBV27|TRBJ1-5
CASTQRGFLRGGNQPQHF
TGTGCCAGCACCCAAAGGGGTTTTTTAAGGGGAGGAAATCAGCCCCAGCATTTT
>NA|NA|TRBV11-2|TRBJ1-1
CASSLVRGRNTEAFF
TGTGCCAGCAGCTTAGTTCGGGGGAGGAATACTGAAGCTTTCTTT
>NA|NA|TRBV28|TRBJ2-7
CASTQGGAGGKYEQYF
TGTGCCAGCACCCAAGGGGGGGCGGGCGGGAAATACGAGCAGTACTTC
>NA|NA|TRBV6-2/TRBV6-3|TRBJ1-5
CASSYSQAQRPQHF
TGTGCCAGCAGTTACTCACAGGCTCAGAGGCCCCAGCATTTT
>NA|NA|TRBV29-1|TRBJ1-5
CSVDGGNQPQHF
TGCAGCGTTGACGGGGGCAATCAGCCCCAGCATTTT
>NA|NA|TRBV5-6|TRBJ2-7
CASSLSAGSQYF
TGTGCCAGCAGCTTGAGTGCGGGCAGCCAGTACTTC
>TRBD2|NA|TRBV28|TRBJ2-7
CASSLAGALTYEQYF
TGTGCCAGCAGTTTAGCGGGAGCCTTGACCTACGAGCAGTACTTC
>TRBD2|NA|TRBV12-5|TRBJ2-1
CASGFRQLPGLAGDFYNEQFF
TGTGCTAGTGGTTTCCGCCAGCTACCGGGACTAGCGGGAGATTTTTACAATGAGCAGTTCTTC
>NA|NA|TRBV7-2|TRBJ2-1
CASSLDRDLYNEQFF
TGTGCCAGCAGCTTAGACAGGGACCTCTACAATGAGCAGTTCTTC
>NA|NA|TRBV2|TRBJ1-2
CASSEAEVGGYTF
TGTGCCAGCAGTGAAGCTGAGGTCGGTGGCTACACCTTC
>NA|NA|TRBV6-6|TRBJ1-1
CASAREPMNTEAFF
TGTGCCAGCGCCCGGGAGCCGATGAACACTGAAGCTTTCTTT
>NA|NA|TRBV5-6|TRBJ2-1
CASSSSLSDEQFF
TGTGCCAGCAGTTCCTCTTTATCCGATGAGCAGTTCTTC
>TRBD1|NA|TRBV10-3|TRBJ1-1
CAISGPGQGETEAFF
TGTGCCATCAGTGGACCGGGACAGGGCGAGACTGAAGCTTTCTTT
>TRBD2|NA|TRBV5-1|TRBJ2-3
CASFDPSGGTDTQYF
TGCGCCAGCTTCGATCCTAGCGGGGGCACAGATACGCAGTATTTT